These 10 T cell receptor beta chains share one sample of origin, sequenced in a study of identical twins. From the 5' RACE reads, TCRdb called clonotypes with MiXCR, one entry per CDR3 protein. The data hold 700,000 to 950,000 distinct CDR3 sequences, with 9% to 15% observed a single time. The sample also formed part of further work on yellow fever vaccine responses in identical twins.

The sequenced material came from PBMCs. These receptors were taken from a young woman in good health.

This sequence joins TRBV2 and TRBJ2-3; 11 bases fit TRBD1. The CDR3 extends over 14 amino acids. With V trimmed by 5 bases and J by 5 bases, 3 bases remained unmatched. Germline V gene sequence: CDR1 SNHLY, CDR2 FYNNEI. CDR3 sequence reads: CASSRGTGGDTQYF. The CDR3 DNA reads TGTGCCAGCAGTCGTGGGACAGGGGGAGATACGCAGTATTTT.

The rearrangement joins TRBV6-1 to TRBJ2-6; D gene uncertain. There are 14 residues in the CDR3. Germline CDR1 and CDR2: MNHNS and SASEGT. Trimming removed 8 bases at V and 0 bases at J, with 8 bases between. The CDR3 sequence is CASHRDSGANVLTF. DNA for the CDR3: TGTGCCAGCCATAGGGACTCTGGGGCCAACGTCCTGACTTTC.

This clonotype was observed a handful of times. The CDR3 is CASSLVGLTVEAFF. The CDR3 DNA follows: TGTGCCAGCAGCTTAGTAGGGCTAACGGTTGAAGCTTTCTTT. The chain combines TRBV7-9 with TRBJ1-1; D uncertain. The CDR3 contains 14 residues. The V gene lost 1 base and the J gene lost 7 bases, with 13 bases spanning the gap. Per germline, CDR1 SEHNR and CDR2 FQNEAQ (reference sequence).

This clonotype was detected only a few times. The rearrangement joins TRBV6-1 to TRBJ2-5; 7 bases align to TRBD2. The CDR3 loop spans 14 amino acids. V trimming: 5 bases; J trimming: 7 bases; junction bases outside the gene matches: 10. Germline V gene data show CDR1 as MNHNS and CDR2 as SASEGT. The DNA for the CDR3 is TGTGCCAGCAGTCCAAGCGGGATGAGGGGGACCCAGTACTTC. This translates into CASSPSGMRGTQYF.

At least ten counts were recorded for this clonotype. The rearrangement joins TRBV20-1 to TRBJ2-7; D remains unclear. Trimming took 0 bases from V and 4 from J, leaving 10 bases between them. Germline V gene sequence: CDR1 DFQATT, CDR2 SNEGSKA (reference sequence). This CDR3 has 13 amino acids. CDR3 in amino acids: CSARDPTLYEQYF. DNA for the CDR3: TGCAGTGCTAGAGACCCGACTCTTTACGAGCAGTACTTC.

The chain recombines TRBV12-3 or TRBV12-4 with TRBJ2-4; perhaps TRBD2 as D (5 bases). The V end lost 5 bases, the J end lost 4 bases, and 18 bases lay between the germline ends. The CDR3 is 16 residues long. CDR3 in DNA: TGTGCCAGCAGTCCTCCGGGGAGCGGCTTTAAAAACATTCAGTACTTC. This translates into CASSPPGSGFKNIQYF.

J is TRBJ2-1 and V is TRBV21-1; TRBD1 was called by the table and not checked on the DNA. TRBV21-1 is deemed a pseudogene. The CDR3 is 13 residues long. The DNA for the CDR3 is TGTGCCAGCAGCTACAGGGCCTACAATGAGCAGTTCTTC. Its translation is CASSYRAYNEQFF.

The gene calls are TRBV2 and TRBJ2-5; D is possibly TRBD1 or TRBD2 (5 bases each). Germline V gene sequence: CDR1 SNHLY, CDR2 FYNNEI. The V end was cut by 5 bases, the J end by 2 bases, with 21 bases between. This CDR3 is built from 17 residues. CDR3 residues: CASSPGDFRGLQETQYF. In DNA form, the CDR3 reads TGTGCCAGCAGTCCCGGGGATTTTAGGGGCCTTCAAGAGACCCAGTACTTC.

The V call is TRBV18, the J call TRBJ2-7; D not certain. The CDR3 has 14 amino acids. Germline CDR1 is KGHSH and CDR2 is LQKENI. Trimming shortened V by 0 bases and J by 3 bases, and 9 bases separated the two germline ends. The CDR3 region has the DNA TGTGCCAGCTCACCACCGGCCAGGAGCTACGAGCAGTACTTC. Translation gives CASSPPARSYEQYF.

Written as DNA, the CDR3 is TGTGCCAGCTCACCACCTAGCGGGAGGGCCAATGAGCAGTTCTTC. Translated: CASSPPSGRANEQFF. This chain links TRBV18 with TRBJ2-1; 11 bases agree with TRBD2. CDR1 is KGHSH, CDR2 LQKENI, per germline. With V trimmed by 0 bases and J by 6 bases, 1 base remained unmatched. The CDR3 loop spans 15 amino acids. Full variable domain (missing parts from reference TRBV18 and TRBJ2-1): NAGVMQNPRHLVRRRGQEARLRCSPMKGHSHVYWYRQLPEEGLKFMVYLQKENIIDESGMPKERFSAEFPKEGPSILRIQQVVRGDSAAYFCASSPPSGRANEQFFGPGTRLTVL.